This TCR beta chain was obtained from a study of shared clonotypes between healthy human individuals. Findings and caveats of the study: Rarefaction demonstrated incomplete sorted-subset sequencing despite large depth. The study drew on few donors, limiting represented genetic and exposure-history diversity.

In this sample, this clone turned up a few times. Its antigen is unidentified. In the study's own analysis: ImmunoSEQ output lacked quality scores and full-length reads, limiting matched filtering. Sequencing was performed with immunoSEQ multiplex PCR; in TCRdb, only in-frame clones are kept and a portion is missing. That table is the source of V, J and clone size, and D and trimming were worked out from the DNA. The sample holds 170,000 or so clones, roughly 70% seen once. Unmatched junction bases numbered 3, after V lost 10 bases and J lost 4 bases. Germline CDR1 ENHRY, CDR2 SYGVKD. This CDR3 is 15 amino acids long.

Sample: memory CD4+ T cells sorted from blood. Indicated subset: CD45RA-negative fraction. This sequence was found in a man aged 25 to 40 in good health. The chain uses TRBV10-3 and TRBJ2-6; 14 nucleotides agree with TRBD2. CDR3 bases: TGTGCCACGGGGACTAGCGGGAGCGGGGCCAACGTCCTGACTTTC. This encodes CATGTSGSGANVLTF.